This passage covers 16 T cell receptor beta chains from one sample sequenced in a study of blood T cell repertoires in COVID-19. The table came from immunoSEQ multiplex PCR; TCRdb's copy has only in-frame clones and leaves some out. The sample holds 250,000 to 300,000 clones, about nine tenths seen once. Sequenced sample: PBMCs or T cells enriched from blood (not recorded which). The receptors were gathered from a man aged 18 to 29 who had recovered from COVID-19.

The chain couples TRBV28 to TRBJ1-2, with D possibly TRBD1 on 6 matching bases. This CDR3 is built from 15 residues. V was shortened by 4 bases and J by 5 bases, with 17 bases between the two germline ends. Germline V gene lookup returns CDR1 MDHEN and CDR2 SYDVKM. CDR3 DNA: TGTGCCAGCAGTTCAAATGCACAGGGTTTGTATGGCTACACCTTC. Its protein is CASSSNAQGLYGYTF.

The V call is TRBV30, the J call TRBJ2-7; D is possibly TRBD1 (6 bases). The V end lost 0 bases, the J end lost 0 bases, and 12 bases lay between the germline ends. The CDR3 is 15 amino acids. Germline V lookup: CDR1 GTSNPN, CDR2 SVGIG (reference sequence). CDR3 coding DNA: TGTGCCTGGAGTGTTGGGGACACCTACTCCTACGAGCAGTACTTC. Amino acids: CAWSVGDTYSYEQYF.

The chain joins TRBV7-9 to TRBJ1-3; TRBD1 aligns across 7 bases. V dropped 5 bases and J dropped 5; count of bases not matched to a gene: 6. The germline V gene encodes CDR1 SEHNR and CDR2 FQNEAQ (reference sequence). This CDR3 contains 14 residues. This chain's CDR3 is CASSGRDRRNTIYF. The CDR3 nucleotides are TGTGCCAGCAGCGGCCGGGACAGACGAAACACCATATATTTT.

This chain links TRBV2 with TRBJ1-1, with D possibly TRBD1 on 6 matching bases. The germline V and J ends were trimmed by 7 bases and 0 bases, with 9 bases remaining between them. Germline CDR1 reads SNHLY; CDR2 reads FYNNEI. CDR3 length: 13 amino acids. DNA for the CDR3: TGTGCCAGCATGACAGGCATGAACACTGAAGCTTTCTTT. As protein: CASMTGMNTEAFF.

This chain connects TRBV4-1 to TRBJ2-3; D perhaps matches TRBD2 (6 bases). The CDR3 length is 16 residues. CDR1 is MGHRA and CDR2 is YSYEKL in the germline V gene. With 2 bases removed from V and 0 bases from J, the gap between germline ends came to 12 bases. The CDR3 DNA follows: TGCGCCAGCAGCCAAAATAGCGGAGGGAGCACAGATACGCAGTATTTT. Translated: CASSQNSGGSTDTQYF.

V usage is TRBV5-4 and J usage is TRBJ1-3, with D possibly matching TRBD1 (6 bases). Germline V lookup: CDR1 SGHNT, CDR2 YYREEE (reference sequence). Trimming left V 0 bases short and J 4 bases short, with 11 bases between. This CDR3 comprises 15 residues. CDR3 residues: CASSLAAGEGNTIYF. In DNA, the CDR3 is TGTGCCAGCAGCTTGGCCGCAGGGGAAGGAAACACCATATATTTT.

This sequence joins TRBV19 and TRBJ1-4; the D is unclear. This CDR3 region has 14 residues. V shed 5 bases and J shed 4 bases, with 11 bases lying between them. CDR1 and CDR2 (germline): LNHDA, SQIVND (reference sequence). DNA of the CDR3: TGTGCCAGTAGTGCGGCCCTGTTTAATGAAAAACTGTTTTTT. It codes for CASSAALFNEKLFF. The full variable domain, in which reference TRBV19 and TRBJ1-4 provide the parts outside the CDR3, is DGGITQSPKYLFRKEGQNVTLSCEQNLNHDAMYWYRQDPGQGLRLIYYSQIVNDFQKGDIAEGYSVSREKKESFPLTVTSAQKNPTAFYLCASSAALFNEKLFFGSGTQLSVL.

The J gene is TRBJ2-7, the V gene TRBV29-1, with TRBD1 matching over 8 bases. The germline gives CDR1 SQVTM, CDR2 ANQGSEA. The V and J ends lost 6 bases and 11 bases, in that order; junction bases with no gene match: 21. The CDR3 is 15 residues long. CDR3 residues: CSVERDRYFSYGEYF. The CDR3 region has the DNA TGCAGCGTAGAACGGGACAGGTACTTTTCCTACGGGGAGTACTTC.

This chain links TRBV6-5 with TRBJ2-3; D unclear. CDR1 is MNHEY, CDR2 SVGAGI, per germline. This CDR3 is built from 16 residues. Trimming stripped 0 bases from V and 0 bases from J, with 10 bases between. The CDR3: CASSYSGSHSTDTQYF. In DNA, the CDR3 is TGTGCCAGCAGTTACTCTGGCAGTCATAGCACAGATACGCAGTATTTT.

V is TRBV6-2 or TRBV6-3 and J is TRBJ2-7; tentatively, D is TRBD1 (5 bases). The CDR3 sequence is 18 residues long. V shed 0 bases and J shed 0 bases, with 18 bases lying between them. Germline assignment: CDR1 MNHEY and CDR2 SVGEGT. The CDR3 sequence: CASSYSTASGLLSYEQYF. The DNA of the CDR3 is TGTGCCAGCAGTTACTCGACAGCGTCAGGCCTCCTCTCCTACGAGCAGTACTTC.

The chain is built from TRBV5-5 and TRBJ1-6; no reliable D call. There are 15 residues in the CDR3. Germline-derived CDR1 and CDR2 are SGHKS and YYEKEE (reference sequence). With 3 bases removed from V and 4 bases from J, the gap between germline ends came to 11 bases. CDR3 in amino acids: CASSSGGPYNSPLHF. CDR3 nucleotides: TGTGCCAGCAGCTCCGGCGGGCCTTATAATTCACCCCTCCACTTT.

The chain carries TRBV6-1 and TRBJ2-6, with D perhaps matching TRBD2 (5 bases). The germline CDR1 and CDR2 sequences are MNHNS and SASEGT. V gave up 2 bases and J gave up 2 bases, with 10 bases separating them. CDR3 length equals 16 residues. CDR3 sequence (DNA): TGTGCCAGCAGTGAAACGAGGGTCACTGGGGCCAACGTCCTGACTTTC. It is translated as CASSETRVTGANVLTF.

The CDR3 DNA sequence: TGCGCCAGCAGGACAGCAACTAATGAAAAACTGTTTTTT. Translated: CASRTATNEKLFF. This chain joins TRBV5-1 and TRBJ1-4; possible D gene TRBD1, 5 bases. V was pared by 5 bases and J by 0 bases, with 5 bases between. The germline gives CDR1 SGHRS, CDR2 YFSETQ. This CDR3 region has 13 residues.

CDR3 sequence reads: CASSLAGGLNEQYF. In nucleotides, the CDR3 is TGTGCCAGCAGCTTAGCGGGGGGGTTGAACGAGCAGTACTTC. The J gene is TRBJ2-7, the V gene TRBV7-9; 7 nucleotides line up with TRBD2. Germline trimming cut 0 bases from V and 5 bases from J; bases unmatched to any gene: 4. This CDR3 spans 14 amino acids. From germline, CDR1 is SEHNR and CDR2 FQNEAQ (reference sequence). The whole variable domain, remainder taken from reference TRBV7-9 and TRBJ2-7, is DTGVSQNPRHKITKRGQNVTFRCDPISEHNRLYWYRQTLGQGPEFLTYFQNEAQLEKSRLLSDRFSAERPKGSFSTLEIQRTEQGDSAMYLCASSLAGGLNEQYFGPGTRLTVT.

The CDR3 nucleotides read TGTGCCAGCAGTTCCCCACCAGACGGGGACAATGAGCAGTTCTTC. Translation gives CASSSPPDGDNEQFF. The gene calls are TRBV28 and TRBJ2-1; D may be TRBD2 (5 bases). Per the germline V gene, CDR1 is MDHEN and CDR2 is SYDVKM. The V end lost 4 bases, the J end lost 5 bases, and 15 bases lay between the germline ends. The CDR3 has 15 amino acids.

The rearrangement links TRBV5-3 to TRBJ2-1, with 8 bases that match TRBD2. TRBV5-3 is sorted into the ORF group, with uncertain function. V was pared by 1 base and J by 6 bases, with 21 bases of the junction left unmatched. The CDR3 has 20 residues. The CDR3 loop reads CARSLRVAVAGLDPSNEQFF. CDR3 nucleotides: TGTGCCAGAAGCTTGCGAGTGGCCGTAGCGGGGTTGGATCCATCCAATGAGCAGTTCTTC.